This T cell receptor beta chain was captured in a study of blood T cell repertoires in COVID-19. Whole-study context: Sample material is recorded as cDNA or gDNA derived from T cells, B-cell-depleted T cells, or PBMCs.

Authors' processing steps: Cell counts per sample came from amplifying reference gene primers. Clones were sequenced by immunoSEQ multiplex PCR, and TCRdb holds only the in-frame ones, with some missing. V and J calls and clone size are copied from that table; D and trimming were computed from the DNA. This sample yields around 27,000 clones, of which about 83% are seen a single time; about 24% belongs to the top ten. Trimming shortened V by 2 bases and J by 4 bases, and 12 bases separated the two germline ends. The CDR3 spans 14 residues. Looked up from germline, CDR1 is MNHNY and CDR2 is SVGAGI (reference sequence).

Material for sequencing was peripheral blood. V and J are TRBV6-6 and TRBJ2-7; possibly TRBD1 for D (5 bases). This clonotype was sampled from a human donor in a cohort sampled during active COVID-19. This chain's CDR3 is CASSYSGHQYEQYF. CDR3 nucleotide sequence: TGTGCCAGCAGTTACAGTGGACACCAGTACGAGCAGTACTTC.